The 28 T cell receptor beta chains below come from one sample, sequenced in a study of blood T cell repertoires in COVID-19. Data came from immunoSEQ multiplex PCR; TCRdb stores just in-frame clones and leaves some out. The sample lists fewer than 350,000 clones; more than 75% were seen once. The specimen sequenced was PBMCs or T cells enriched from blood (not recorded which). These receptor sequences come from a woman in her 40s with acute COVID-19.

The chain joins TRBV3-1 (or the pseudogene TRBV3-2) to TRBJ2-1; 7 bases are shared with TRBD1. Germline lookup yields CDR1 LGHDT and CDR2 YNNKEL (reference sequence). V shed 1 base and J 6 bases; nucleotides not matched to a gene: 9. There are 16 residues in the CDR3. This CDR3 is CASSQARTGVSNEQFF. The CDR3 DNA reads TGTGCCAGCAGCCAAGCTCGGACAGGCGTCTCCAATGAGCAGTTCTTC.

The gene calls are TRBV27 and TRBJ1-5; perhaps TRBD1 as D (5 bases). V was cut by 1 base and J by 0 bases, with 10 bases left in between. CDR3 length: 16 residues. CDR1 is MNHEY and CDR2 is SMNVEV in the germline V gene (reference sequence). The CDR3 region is CASSLWGMGSNQPQHF. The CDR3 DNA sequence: TGTGCCAGCAGTTTATGGGGCATGGGTAGCAATCAGCCCCAGCATTTT.

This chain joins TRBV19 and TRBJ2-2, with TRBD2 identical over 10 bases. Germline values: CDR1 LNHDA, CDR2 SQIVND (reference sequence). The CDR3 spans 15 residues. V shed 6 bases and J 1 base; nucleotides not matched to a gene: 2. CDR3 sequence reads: CASRTSGWNTGELFF. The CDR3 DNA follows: TGTGCCAGTAGGACTAGCGGGTGGAACACCGGGGAGCTGTTTTTT.

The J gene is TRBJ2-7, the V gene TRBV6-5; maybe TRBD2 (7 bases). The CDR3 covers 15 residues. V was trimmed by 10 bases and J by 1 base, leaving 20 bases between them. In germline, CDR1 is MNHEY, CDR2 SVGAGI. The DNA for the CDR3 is TGTGCCACCACTCCGATGGCGGGGGCATCCTACGAGCAGTACTTC. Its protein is CATTPMAGASYEQYF.

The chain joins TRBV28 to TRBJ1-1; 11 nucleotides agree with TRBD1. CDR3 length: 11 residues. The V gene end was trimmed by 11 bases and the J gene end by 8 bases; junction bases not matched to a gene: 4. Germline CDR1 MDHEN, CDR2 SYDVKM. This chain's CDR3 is CAGRDRGEAFF. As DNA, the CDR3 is TGTGCCGGCCGGGACAGGGGGGAAGCTTTCTTT.

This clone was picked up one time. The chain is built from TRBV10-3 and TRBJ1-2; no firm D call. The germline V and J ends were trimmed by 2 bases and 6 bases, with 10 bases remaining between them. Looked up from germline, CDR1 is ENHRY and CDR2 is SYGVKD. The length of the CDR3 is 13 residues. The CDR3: CAISEGVGHGYTF. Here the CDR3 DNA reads TGTGCCATCAGTGAGGGAGTCGGCCATGGCTACACCTTC.

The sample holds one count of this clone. The CDR3, as DNA: TGCGCCAGCAGCCAAGATCTTTTCCAGGGGGGGTTCTTC. It yields the protein CASSQDLFQGGFF. The genes are TRBV4-1 and TRBJ2-1, with a possible D match to TRBD1 (7 bases). V was pared by 0 bases and J by 15 bases, with 15 bases between. Germline V CDR1 and CDR2: MGHRA, YSYEKL. This CDR3 has 13 amino acids.

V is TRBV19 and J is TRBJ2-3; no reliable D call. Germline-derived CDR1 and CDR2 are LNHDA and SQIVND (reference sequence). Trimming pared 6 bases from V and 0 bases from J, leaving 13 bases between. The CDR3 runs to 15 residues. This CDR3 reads CASSPLEKSTDTQYF. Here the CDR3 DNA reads TGTGCCAGTAGCCCCCTAGAAAAGAGCACAGATACGCAGTATTTT.

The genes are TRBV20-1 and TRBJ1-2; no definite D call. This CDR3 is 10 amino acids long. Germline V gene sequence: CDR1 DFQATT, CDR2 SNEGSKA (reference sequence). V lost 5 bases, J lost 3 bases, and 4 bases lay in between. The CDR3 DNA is TGCAGTGCTGAGGACTATGGCTACACCTTC. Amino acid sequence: CSAEDYGYTF.

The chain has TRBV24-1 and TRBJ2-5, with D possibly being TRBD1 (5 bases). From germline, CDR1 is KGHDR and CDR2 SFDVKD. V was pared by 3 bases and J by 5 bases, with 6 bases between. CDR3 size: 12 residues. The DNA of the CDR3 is TGTGCCACCAGTGATCCAGGGGAGACCCAGTACTTC. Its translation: CATSDPGETQYF.

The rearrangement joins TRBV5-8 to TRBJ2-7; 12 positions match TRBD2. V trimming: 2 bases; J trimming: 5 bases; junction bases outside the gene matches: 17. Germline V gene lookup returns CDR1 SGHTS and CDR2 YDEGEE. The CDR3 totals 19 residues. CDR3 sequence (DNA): TGTGCCAGCAGCTTCGACAGGGGCCCTAGCGGGAGGGCCAGGGACGAGCAGTACTTC. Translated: CASSFDRGPSGRARDEQYF.

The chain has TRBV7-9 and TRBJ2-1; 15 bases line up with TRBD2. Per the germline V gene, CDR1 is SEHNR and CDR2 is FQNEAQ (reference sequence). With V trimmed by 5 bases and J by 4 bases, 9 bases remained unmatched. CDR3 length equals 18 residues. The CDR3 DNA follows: TGTGCCAGCAGCGTAAACTCCGGGACTAGCGGGGGGTACAATGAGCAGTTCTTC. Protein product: CASSVNSGTSGGYNEQFF.

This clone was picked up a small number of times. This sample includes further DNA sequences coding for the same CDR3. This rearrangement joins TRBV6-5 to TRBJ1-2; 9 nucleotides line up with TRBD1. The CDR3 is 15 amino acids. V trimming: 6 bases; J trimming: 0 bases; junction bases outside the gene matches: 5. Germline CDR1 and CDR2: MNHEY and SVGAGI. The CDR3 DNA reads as TGTGCCAGCAGCCGGACAGGGGAAGCTAACTATGGCTACACCTTC. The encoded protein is CASSRTGEANYGYTF.

In DNA form, the CDR3 reads TGTGCCAGCAGCTTTCAGGGTTCGGAAAAACTGTTTTTT. Protein: CASSFQGSEKLFF. V is TRBV11-2 and J is TRBJ1-4, with a possible D match to TRBD1 (5 bases). This CDR3 is built from 13 residues. The germline CDR1 and CDR2 sequences are SGHAT and FQNNGV. V lost 3 bases, J lost 8 bases, and 10 bases lay in between. The entire variable domain, with the rest obtained from reference TRBV11-2 and TRBJ1-4, is as follows: EAGVAQSPRYKIIEKRQSVAFWCNPISGHATLYWYQQILGQGPKLLIQFQNNGVVDDSQLPKDRFSAERLKGVDSTLKIQPAKLEDSAVYLCASSFQGSEKLFFGSGTQLSVL.

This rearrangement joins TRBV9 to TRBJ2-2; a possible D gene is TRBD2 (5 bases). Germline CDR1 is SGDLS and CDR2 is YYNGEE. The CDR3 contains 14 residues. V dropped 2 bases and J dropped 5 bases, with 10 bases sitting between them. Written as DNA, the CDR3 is TGTGCCAGCAGCGTTTTGGGCGGGACCGGGGAGCTGTTTTTT. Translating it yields CASSVLGGTGELFF.

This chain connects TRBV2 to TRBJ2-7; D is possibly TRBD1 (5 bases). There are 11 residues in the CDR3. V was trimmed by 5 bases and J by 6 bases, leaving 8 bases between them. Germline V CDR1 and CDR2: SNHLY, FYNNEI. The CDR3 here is CASSSGSEQYF. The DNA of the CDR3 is TGTGCCAGCAGTTCAGGGTCCGAGCAGTACTTC.

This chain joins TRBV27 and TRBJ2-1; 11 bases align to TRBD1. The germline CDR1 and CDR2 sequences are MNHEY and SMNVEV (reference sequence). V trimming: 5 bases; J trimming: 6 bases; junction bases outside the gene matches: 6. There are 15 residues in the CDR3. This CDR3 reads CASSEDRGRSNEQFF. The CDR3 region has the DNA TGTGCCAGCAGTGAGGACAGGGGGCGAAGCAATGAGCAGTTCTTC.

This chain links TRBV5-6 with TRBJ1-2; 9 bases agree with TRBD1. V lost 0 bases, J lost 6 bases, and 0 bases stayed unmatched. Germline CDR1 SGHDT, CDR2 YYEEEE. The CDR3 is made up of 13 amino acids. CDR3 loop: CASSLGQGDGYTF. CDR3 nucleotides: TGTGCCAGCAGCTTGGGACAGGGGGATGGCTACACCTTC.

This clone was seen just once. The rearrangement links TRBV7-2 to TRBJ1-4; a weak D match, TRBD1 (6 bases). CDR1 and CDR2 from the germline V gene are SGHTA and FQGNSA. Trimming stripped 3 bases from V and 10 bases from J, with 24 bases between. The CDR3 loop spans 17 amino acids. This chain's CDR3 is CASSLHARTSLGGKLFF. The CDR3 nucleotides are TGTGCCAGCAGCTTGCACGCAAGGACATCCCTAGGGGGAAAACTGTTTTTT. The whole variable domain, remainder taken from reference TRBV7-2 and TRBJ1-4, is GAGVSQSPSNKVTEKGKDVELRCDPISGHTALYWYRQSLGQGLEFLIYFQGNSAPDKSGLPSDRFSAERTGGSVSTLTIQRTQQEDSAVYLCASSLHARTSLGGKLFFGSGTQLSVL.

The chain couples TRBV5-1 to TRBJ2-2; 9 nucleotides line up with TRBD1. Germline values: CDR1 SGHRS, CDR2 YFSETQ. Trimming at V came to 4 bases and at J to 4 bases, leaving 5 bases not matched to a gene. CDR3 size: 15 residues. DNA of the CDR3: TGCGCCAGCAGCCCCGGACAGGGGCGCACCGGGGAGCTGTTTTTT. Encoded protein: CASSPGQGRTGELFF.

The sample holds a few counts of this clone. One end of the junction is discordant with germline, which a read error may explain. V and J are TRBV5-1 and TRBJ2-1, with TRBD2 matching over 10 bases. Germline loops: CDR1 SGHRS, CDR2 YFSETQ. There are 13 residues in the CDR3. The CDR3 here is CASSPYLAGEPVF. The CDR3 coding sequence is TGCGCCAGCAGCCCCTATCTAGCGGGGGAACCGGTCTTC.

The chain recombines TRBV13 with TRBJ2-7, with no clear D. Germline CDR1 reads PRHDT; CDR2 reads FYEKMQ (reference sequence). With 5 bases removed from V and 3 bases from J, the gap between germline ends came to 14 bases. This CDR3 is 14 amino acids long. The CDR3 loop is CASSRPLVSYEQYF. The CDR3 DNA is TGTGCCAGCAGCCGCCCCCTAGTCAGCTACGAGCAGTACTTC.

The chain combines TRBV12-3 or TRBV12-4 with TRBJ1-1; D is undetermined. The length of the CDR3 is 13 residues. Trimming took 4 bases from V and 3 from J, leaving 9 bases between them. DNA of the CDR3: TGTGCCAGCAGTTCCGGGTCCTACACTGAAGCTTTCTTT. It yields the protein CASSSGSYTEAFF.

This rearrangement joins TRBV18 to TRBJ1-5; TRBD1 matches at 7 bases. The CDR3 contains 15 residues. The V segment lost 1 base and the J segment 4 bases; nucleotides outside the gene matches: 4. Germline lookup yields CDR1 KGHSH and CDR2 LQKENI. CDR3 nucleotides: TGTGCCAGCTCACCACGGGGGACAGATAATCAGCCCCAGCATTTT. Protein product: CASSPRGTDNQPQHF. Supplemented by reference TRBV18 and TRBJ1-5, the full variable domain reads NAGVMQNPRHLVRRRGQEARLRCSPMKGHSHVYWYRQLPEEGLKFMVYLQKENIIDESGMPKERFSAEFPKEGPSILRIQQVVRGDSAAYFCASSPRGTDNQPQHFGDGTRLSIL.

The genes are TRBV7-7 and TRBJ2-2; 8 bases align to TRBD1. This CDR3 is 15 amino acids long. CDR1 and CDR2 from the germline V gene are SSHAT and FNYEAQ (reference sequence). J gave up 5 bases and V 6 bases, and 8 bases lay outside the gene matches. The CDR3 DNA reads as TGTGCCAGCAGTCCTCGGACAGGGCTTACCGGGGAGCTGTTTTTT. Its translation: CASSPRTGLTGELFF.

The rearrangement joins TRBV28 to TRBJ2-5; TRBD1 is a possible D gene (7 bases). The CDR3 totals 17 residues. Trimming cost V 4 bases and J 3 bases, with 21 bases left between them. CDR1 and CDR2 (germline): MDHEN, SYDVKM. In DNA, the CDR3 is TGTGCCAGCAGTTCCCCCGGCGGGGAAGGGGGCAAAGAGACCCAGTACTTC. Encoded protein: CASSSPGGEGGKETQYF. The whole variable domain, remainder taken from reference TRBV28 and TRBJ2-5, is DVKVTQSSRYLVKRTGEKVFLECVQDMDHENMFWYRQDPGLGLRLIYFSYDVKMKEKGDIPEGYSVSREKKERFSLILESASTNQTSMYLCASSSPGGEGGKETQYFGPGTRLLVL.

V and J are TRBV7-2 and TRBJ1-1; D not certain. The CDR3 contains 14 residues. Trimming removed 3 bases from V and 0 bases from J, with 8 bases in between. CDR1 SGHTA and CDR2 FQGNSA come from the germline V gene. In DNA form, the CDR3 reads TGTGCCAGCAGCTTGGCCCAGGTGAACACTGAAGCTTTCTTT. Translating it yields CASSLAQVNTEAFF.

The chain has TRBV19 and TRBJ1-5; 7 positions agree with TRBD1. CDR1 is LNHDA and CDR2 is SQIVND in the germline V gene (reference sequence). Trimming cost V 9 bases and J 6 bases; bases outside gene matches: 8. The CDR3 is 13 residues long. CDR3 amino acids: CASRDRAAQPQHF. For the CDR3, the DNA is TGTGCCAGCCGAGACAGGGCGGCTCAGCCCCAGCATTTT.